The clone carrying this T cell receptor (beta chain) occurred a few times. The antigen is unknown. The entry originates in a study of cytomegalovirus exposure and HLA in healthy donors. As for the study in general: The same platform was used for the 120 or so validation repertoires as for the 600 to 700 first-cohort repertoires, as reported in a later analysis. The study, taken as a whole, reports: Reports described diagnosis of cytomegalovirus status by the classifier as highly specific and sensitive.

The CDR3 sequence is 14 residues long. V shed 0 bases and J shed 2 bases, with 9 bases lying between them. Germline loops: CDR1 SGHDT, CDR2 YYEEEE. Some clones are missing from TCRdb's copy, which holds only in-frame ones; the method was immunoSEQ multiplex PCR. The sample comprises a few hundred thousand clones, roughly 87% of which are singletons, and around 12% rests with the top ten. Sequencing used PBMCs. The receptor's source is a man younger than 30 in good health and CMV-seropositive. V and J are TRBV5-6 and TRBJ2-7; tentatively, D is TRBD2 (6 bases). In nucleotides, the CDR3 is TGTGCCAGCAGCTTGGCGGGAGCCCCCTACGAGCAGTACTTC. The encoded protein is CASSLAGAPYEQYF.